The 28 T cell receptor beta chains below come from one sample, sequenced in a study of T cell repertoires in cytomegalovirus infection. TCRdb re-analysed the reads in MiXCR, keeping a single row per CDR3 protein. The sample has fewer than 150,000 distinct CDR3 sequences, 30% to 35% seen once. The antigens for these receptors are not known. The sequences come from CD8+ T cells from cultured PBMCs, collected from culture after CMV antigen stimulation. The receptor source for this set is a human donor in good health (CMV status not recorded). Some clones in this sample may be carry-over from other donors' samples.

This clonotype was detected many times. Here the CDR3 DNA reads TGTGCCAGCAGCTTACGTGGGACACCCCCGGTCAGGGGGCAGTTCTTC. It encodes CASSLRGTPPVRGQFF. The chain couples TRBV7-8 to TRBJ2-1; D might be TRBD1 (6 bases). With 2 bases removed from V and 12 bases from J, the gap between germline ends came to 23 bases. The germline CDR1 and CDR2 sequences are SGHVS and FQNEAQ. The CDR3 loop spans 16 amino acids.

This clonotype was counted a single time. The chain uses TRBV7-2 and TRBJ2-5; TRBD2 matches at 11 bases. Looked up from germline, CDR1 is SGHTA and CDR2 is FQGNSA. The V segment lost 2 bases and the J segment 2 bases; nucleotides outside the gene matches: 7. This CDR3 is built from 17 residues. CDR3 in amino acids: CASSLQEGLAVQETQYF. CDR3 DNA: TGTGCCAGCAGCTTACAGGAGGGACTAGCGGTACAAGAGACCCAGTACTTC.

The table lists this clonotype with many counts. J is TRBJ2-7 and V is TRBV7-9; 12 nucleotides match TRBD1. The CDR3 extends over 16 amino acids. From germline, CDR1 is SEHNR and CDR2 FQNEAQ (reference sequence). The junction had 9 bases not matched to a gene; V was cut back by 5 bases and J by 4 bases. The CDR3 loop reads CASSHPGTGGSYEQYF. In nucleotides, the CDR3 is TGTGCCAGCAGCCACCCGGGGACAGGGGGCTCGTACGAGCAGTACTTC.

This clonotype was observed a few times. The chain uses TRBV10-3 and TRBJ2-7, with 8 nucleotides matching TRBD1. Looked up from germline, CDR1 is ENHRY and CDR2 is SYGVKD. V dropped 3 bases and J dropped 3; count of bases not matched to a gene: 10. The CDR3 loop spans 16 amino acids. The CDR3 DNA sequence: TGTGCCATCAGTGACGCGGACGGGACAGGTTACTACGAGCAGTACTTC. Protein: CAISDADGTGYYEQYF.

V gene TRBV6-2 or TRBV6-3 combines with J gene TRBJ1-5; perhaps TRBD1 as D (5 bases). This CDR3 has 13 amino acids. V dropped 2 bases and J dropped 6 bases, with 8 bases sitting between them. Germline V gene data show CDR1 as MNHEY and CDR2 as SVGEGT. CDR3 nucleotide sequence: TGTGCCAGCAGTTACGGGGGACTTCAGCCCCAGCATTTT. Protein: CASSYGGLQPQHF.

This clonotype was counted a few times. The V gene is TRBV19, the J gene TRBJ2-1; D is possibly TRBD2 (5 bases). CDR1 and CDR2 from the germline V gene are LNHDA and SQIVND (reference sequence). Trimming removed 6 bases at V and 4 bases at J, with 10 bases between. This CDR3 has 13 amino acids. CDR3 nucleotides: TGTGCCAGTAGCGGGGAGACATACAATGAGCAGTTCTTC. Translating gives CASSGETYNEQFF.

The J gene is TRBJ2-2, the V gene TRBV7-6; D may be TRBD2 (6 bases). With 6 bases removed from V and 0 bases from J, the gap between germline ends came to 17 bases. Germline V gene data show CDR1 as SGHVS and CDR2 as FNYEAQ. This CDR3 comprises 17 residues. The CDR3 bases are TGTGCCAGCAGTCCCCCTTCTAGCGTCGCGAACACCGGGGAGCTGTTTTTT. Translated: CASSPPSSVANTGELFF.

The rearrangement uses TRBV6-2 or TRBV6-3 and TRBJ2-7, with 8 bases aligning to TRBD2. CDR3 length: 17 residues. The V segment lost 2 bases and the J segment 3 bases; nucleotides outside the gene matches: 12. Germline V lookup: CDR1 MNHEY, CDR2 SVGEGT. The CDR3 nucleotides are TGTGCCAGCAGTTACGACGGGGGGGTAGAGTTTATCTACGAGCAGTACTTC. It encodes CASSYDGGVEFIYEQYF.

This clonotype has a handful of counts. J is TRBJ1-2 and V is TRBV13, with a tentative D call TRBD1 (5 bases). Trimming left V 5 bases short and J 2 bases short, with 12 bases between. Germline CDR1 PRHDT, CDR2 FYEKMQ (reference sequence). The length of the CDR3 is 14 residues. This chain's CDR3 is CASSGRGTNYGYTF. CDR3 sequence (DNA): TGTGCCAGCAGCGGTCGGGGGACCAACTATGGCTACACCTTC.

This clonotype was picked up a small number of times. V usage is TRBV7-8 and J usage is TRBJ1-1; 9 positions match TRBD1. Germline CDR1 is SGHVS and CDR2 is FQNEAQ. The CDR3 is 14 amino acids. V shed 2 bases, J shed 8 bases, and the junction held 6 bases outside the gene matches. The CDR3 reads CASSLYGTGTEAFF. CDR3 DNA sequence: TGTGCCAGCAGCTTATACGGGACAGGGACGGAAGCTTTCTTT.

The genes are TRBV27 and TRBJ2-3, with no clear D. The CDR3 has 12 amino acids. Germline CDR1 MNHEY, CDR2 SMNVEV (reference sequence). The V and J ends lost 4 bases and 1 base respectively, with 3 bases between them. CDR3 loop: CASSSRTDTQYF. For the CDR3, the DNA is TGTGCCAGCAGTTCCCGCACAGATACGCAGTATTTT.

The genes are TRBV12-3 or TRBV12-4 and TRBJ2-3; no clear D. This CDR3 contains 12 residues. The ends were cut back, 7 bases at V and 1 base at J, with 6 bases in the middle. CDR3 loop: CASTGGTDTQYF. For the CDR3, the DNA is TGTGCCAGCACCGGTGGCACAGATACGCAGTATTTT.

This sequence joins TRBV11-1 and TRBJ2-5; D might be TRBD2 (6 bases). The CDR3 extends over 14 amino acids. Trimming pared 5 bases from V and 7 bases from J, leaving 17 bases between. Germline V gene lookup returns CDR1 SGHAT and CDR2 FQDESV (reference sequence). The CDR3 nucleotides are TGTGCCAGCAGCCTCGGAGGGGCCCCAGGGACCCAGTACTTC. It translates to CASSLGGAPGTQYF.

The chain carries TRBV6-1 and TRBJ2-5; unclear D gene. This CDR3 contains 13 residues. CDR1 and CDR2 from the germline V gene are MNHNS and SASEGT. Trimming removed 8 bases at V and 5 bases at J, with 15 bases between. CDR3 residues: CASLGKLGETQYF. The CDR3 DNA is TGTGCCAGCCTCGGCAAACTGGGGGAGACCCAGTACTTC.

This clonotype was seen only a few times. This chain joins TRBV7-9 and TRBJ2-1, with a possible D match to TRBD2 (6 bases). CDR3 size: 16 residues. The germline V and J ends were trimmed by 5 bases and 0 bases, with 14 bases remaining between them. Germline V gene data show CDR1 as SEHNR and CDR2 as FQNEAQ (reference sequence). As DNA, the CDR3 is TGTGCCAGCAGCCCCCGGACTAACTCCTCCTACAATGAGCAGTTCTTC. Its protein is CASSPRTNSSYNEQFF. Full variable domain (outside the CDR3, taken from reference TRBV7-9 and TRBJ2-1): DTGVSQNPRHKITKRGQNVTFRCDPISEHNRLYWYRQTLGQGPEFLTYFQNEAQLEKSRLLSDRFSAERPKGSFSTLEIQRTEQGDSAMYLCASSPRTNSSYNEQFFGPGTRLTVL.

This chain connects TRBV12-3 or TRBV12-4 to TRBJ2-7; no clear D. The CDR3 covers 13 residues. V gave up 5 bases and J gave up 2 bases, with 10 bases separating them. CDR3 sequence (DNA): TGTGCCAGCAGTCCCTCCCTCGCCTACGAGCAGTACTTC. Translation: CASSPSLAYEQYF.

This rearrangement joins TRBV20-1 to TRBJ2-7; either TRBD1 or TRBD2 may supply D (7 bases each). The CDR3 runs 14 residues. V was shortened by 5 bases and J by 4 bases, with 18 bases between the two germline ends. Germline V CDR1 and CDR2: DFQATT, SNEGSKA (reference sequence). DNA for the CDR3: TGCAGTGCTGACGACAGGGAGGGGCCGTACGAGCAGTACTTC. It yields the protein CSADDREGPYEQYF.

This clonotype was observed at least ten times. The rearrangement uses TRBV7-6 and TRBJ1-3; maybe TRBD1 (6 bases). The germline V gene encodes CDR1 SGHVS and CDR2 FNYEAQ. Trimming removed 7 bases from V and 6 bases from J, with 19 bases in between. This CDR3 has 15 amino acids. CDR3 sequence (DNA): TGTGCCAGCACCCCTTGGGGCAGGGGTGAAAACACCATATATTTT. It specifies CASTPWGRGENTIYF.

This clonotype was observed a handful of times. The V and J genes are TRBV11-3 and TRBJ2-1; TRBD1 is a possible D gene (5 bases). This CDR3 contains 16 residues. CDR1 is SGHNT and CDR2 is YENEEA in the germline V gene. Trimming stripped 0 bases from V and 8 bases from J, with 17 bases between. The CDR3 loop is CASSLEGQGPRDEQFF. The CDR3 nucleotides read TGTGCCAGCAGCTTAGAGGGTCAGGGTCCTAGAGATGAGCAGTTCTTC. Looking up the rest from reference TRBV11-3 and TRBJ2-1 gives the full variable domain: EAGVVQSPRYKIIEKKQPVAFWCNPISGHNTLYWYLQNLGQGPELLIRYENEEAVDDSQLPKDRFSAERLKGVDSTLKIQPAELGDSAVYLCASSLEGQGPRDEQFFGPGTRLTVL.

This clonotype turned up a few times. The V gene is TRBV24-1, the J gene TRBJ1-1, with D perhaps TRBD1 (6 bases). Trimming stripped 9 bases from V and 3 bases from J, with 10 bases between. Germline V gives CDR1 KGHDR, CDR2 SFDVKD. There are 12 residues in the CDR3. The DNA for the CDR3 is TGTGCCACCTCCGAGGGGGACACTGAAGCTTTCTTT. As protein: CATSEGDTEAFF.

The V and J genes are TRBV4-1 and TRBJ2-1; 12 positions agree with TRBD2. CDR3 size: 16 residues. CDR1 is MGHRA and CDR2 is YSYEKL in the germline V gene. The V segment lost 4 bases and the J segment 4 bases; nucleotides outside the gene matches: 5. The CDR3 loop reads CASSRPGLAGYNEQFF. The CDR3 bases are TGCGCCAGCAGCCGACCGGGACTAGCGGGTTACAATGAGCAGTTCTTC.

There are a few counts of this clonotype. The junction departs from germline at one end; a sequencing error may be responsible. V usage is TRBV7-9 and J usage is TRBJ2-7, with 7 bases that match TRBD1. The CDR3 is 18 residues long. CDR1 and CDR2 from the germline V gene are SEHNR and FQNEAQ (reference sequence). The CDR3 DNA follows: TGTGCCAGCAGCATTACCGCAGGGGGTTCCCAACTACCCTACGGGCAGTACTTC. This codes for CASSITAGGSQLPYGQYF.

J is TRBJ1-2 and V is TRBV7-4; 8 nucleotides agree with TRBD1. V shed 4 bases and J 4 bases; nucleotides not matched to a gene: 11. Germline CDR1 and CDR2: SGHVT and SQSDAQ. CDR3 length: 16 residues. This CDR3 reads CASSSLGTGLFYGYTF. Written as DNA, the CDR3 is TGTGCCAGCAGCTCCCTCGGGACAGGTTTATTCTATGGCTACACCTTC.

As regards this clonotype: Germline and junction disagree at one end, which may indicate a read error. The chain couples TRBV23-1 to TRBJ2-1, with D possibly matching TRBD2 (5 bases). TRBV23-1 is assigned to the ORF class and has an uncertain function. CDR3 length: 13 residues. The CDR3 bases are TGTGCCAGCAGTCACCCCCCGGGAAAAGGGCAGTTCTTC. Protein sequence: CASSHPPGKGQFF.

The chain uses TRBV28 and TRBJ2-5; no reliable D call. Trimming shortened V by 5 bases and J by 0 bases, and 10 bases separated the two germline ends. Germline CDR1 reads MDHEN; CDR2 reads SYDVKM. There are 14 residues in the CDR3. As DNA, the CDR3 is TGTGCCAGCAGTGCCGTAGACCACCAAGAGACCCAGTACTTC. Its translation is CASSAVDHQETQYF. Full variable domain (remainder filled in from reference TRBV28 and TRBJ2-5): DVKVTQSSRYLVKRTGEKVFLECVQDMDHENMFWYRQDPGLGLRLIYFSYDVKMKEKGDIPEGYSVSREKKERFSLILESASTNQTSMYLCASSAVDHQETQYFGPGTRLLVL.

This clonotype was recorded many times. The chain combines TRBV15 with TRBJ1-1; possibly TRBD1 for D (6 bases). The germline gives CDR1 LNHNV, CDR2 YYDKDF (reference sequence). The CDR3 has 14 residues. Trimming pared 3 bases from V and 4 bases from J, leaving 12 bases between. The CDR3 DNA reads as TGTGCCACCAGCAGCCAAGACAGGACCACTGAAGCTTTCTTT. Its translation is CATSSQDRTTEAFF.

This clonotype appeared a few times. Here the CDR3 DNA reads TGTGCCAGCAGCTTAGGGGGGCGAGTGGAGCAGTTCTTC. As protein: CASSLGGRVEQFF. This chain links TRBV7-6 with TRBJ2-1; possible D gene TRBD1, 6 bases. The CDR3 runs 13 residues. Germline V CDR1 and CDR2: SGHVS, FNYEAQ. Trimming removed 1 base from V and 10 bases from J, with 11 bases in between.

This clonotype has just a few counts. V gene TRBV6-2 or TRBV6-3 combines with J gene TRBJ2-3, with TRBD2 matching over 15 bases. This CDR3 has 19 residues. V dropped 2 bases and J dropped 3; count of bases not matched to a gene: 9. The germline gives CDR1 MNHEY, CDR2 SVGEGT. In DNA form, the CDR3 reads TGTGCCAGCAGTTACGGACTAGCGGGGGGGCCGGTGCGGACAGATACGCAGTATTTT. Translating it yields CASSYGLAGGPVRTDTQYF.